One sample yielded the 7 T cell receptor beta chains listed below, sequenced in a study of cytomegalovirus exposure and HLA in healthy donors. The PCR ran on 60 Vbeta and 13 Jbeta primers. The method was immunoSEQ multiplex PCR; TCRdb's version includes in-frame clones alone and lacks a portion of them. This sample lists about 140,000 clones; its ten largest clones have 0.8% to 1%. The sample taken for sequencing was PBMCs. These receptors all stem from a male donor in good health and CMV-seronegative.

To note about this clone: A junction boundary mismatches the germline segment, possibly from a read error. The chain combines TRBV30 with TRBJ2-3; 16 bases are shared with TRBD2. There are 15 residues in the CDR3. Germline V gene sequence: CDR1 GTSNPN, CDR2 SVGIG (reference sequence). CDR3 loop: CAGSLGLAGGNTQYF. In DNA form, the CDR3 reads TGTGCCGGGAGTCTGGGACTAGCGGGGGGGAATACGCAGTATTTT.

V usage is TRBV28 and J usage is TRBJ1-2; no firm D call. V was pared by 9 bases and J by 4 bases, with 18 bases between. CDR1 is MDHEN, CDR2 SYDVKM, per germline. This CDR3 is built from 14 residues. CDR3 bases: TGTGCCAGTTTGGCGGGTACGGCGGCCTATGGCTACACCTTC. It yields the protein CASLAGTAAYGYTF.

The J gene is TRBJ2-7, the V gene TRBV7-8, with TRBD1 as a possible D gene (6 bases). The ends were cut back, 5 bases at V and 2 bases at J, with 13 bases in the middle. The CDR3 sequence is 14 residues long. Germline CDR1 reads SGHVS; CDR2 reads FQNEAQ. The CDR3 reads CASSRTDSAYEQYF. In DNA, the CDR3 is TGTGCCAGCAGCAGAACGGACAGCGCCTACGAGCAGTACTTC. The full variable domain, in which reference TRBV7-8 and TRBJ2-7 provide the parts outside the CDR3, is GAGVSQSPRYKVAKRGQDVALRCDPISGHVSLFWYQQALGQGPEFLTYFQNEAQLDKSGLPSDRFFAERPEGSVSTLKIQRTQQEDSAVYLCASSRTDSAYEQYFGPGTRLTVT.

V gene TRBV9 combines with J gene TRBJ1-5, with 7 bases lining up with TRBD1. Germline trimming cut 0 bases from V and 4 bases from J; bases unmatched to any gene: 4. The CDR3 has 15 amino acids. Germline-derived CDR1 and CDR2 are SGDLS and YYNGEE. This CDR3 reads CASSVVGGRNQPQHF. The CDR3 bases are TGTGCCAGCAGCGTAGTAGGGGGCCGTAATCAGCCCCAGCATTTT.

The chain recombines TRBV27 with TRBJ1-5; D remains unclear. There are 13 residues in the CDR3. Germline V gives CDR1 MNHEY, CDR2 SMNVEV (reference sequence). The V end lost 7 bases, the J end lost 7 bases, and 14 bases lay between the germline ends. The CDR3 nucleotides read TGTGCCAGCAAGGGCGGGGAGAGGCAGCCCCAGCATTTT. It is translated as CASKGGERQPQHF.

CDR3 DNA: TGTGCCAGCAGCAAGGGATCTCCAGGGGATTCACCCCTCCACTTT. Protein sequence: CASSKGSPGDSPLHF. The chain combines TRBV7-6 with TRBJ1-6, with a tentative D call TRBD1 (6 bases). There are 15 residues in the CDR3. Trimming left V 5 bases short and J 8 bases short, with 16 bases between. Germline CDR1 and CDR2: SGHVS and FNYEAQ. Supplemented by reference TRBV7-6 and TRBJ1-6, the full variable domain reads GAGVSQSPRYKVTKRGQDVALRCDPISGHVSLYWYRQALGQGPEFLTYFNYEAQQDKSGLPNDRFSAERPEGSISTLTIQRTEQRDSAMYRCASSKGSPGDSPLHFGNGTRLTVT.

The chain carries TRBV25-1 and TRBJ1-2; weak D call: TRBD1 (5 bases). This CDR3 has 13 residues. The V gene lost 8 bases and the J gene lost 4 bases, with 14 bases spanning the gap. Germline CDR1 and CDR2: MGHDK and SYGVNS. The CDR3 region is CASGEGWGYGYTF. The DNA for the CDR3 is TGTGCCAGCGGGGAGGGGTGGGGCTATGGCTACACCTTC.